This T cell receptor (beta chain) was observed in a study of blood T cells in healthy people across ages. Findings of the study overall: Diversity was higher, and naive CD4+ cells more numerous, in long-lived donors than in aged donors.

Comment on this clonotype: Its antigen remains unidentified.

V lost 5 bases and J lost 8; bases outside the gene matches: 7. The germline gives CDR1 MNHEY, CDR2 SMNVEV (reference sequence). The CDR3 runs to 15 residues. PCR was performed a second time for about 7 to 12 cycles using a sample-barcoded 5' primer and a J-beta primer mix. TCRdb fed the 5' RACE reads into MiXCR, producing one record per CDR3 protein. The sample consists of under 1,000,000 distinct CDR3 sequences, about 36% of them appearing once. The clonotype was recovered from a man aged 18-30 years in good health. The material sequenced was blood. The J gene is TRBJ1-6, the V gene TRBV27; 9 bases agree with TRBD1. The CDR3 loop reads CASSIPGQGHSPLHF. CDR3 DNA: TGTGCCAGCAGTATACCGGGACAGGGACATTCACCCCTCCACTTT.